This is a list of T cell receptor beta chains from one sample in a study of PD-L1 blockade in urothelial cancer. Sequencing was performed with immunoSEQ multiplex PCR; in TCRdb, only in-frame clones are kept and a portion is missing. This sample has 60,000 to 70,000 clones; 81% occur once, and the top ten carry around 1.6%. The sample consisted of PBMCs, taken around atezolizumab (anti-PD-L1) treatment. The receptors here all came from a man in his 70s with urothelial cancer. Each CDR3 is given with its conserved first and last residue. A D gene is named only where the DNA matches it firmly. Size is stated for part of the rows, as once, few or many counts, or as a class when the clone is expanded.

size,V,J,D,CDR3,DNA
few,TRBV27,TRBJ2-2,.,CAARAFGQWTGELFF,TGTGCAGCAAGGGCTTTCGGACAGTGGACCGGGGAGCTGTTTTTT
few,TRBV9,TRBJ2-1,TRBD1,CASSVGDRGNEQFF,TGTGCCAGCAGCGTAGGGGACAGGGGAAATGAGCAGTTCTTC
.,TRBV25-1,TRBJ1-1,.,CASSYGGTEAFF,TGTGCCAGCAGTTACGGGGGGACTGAAGCTTTCTTT
.,TRBV5-6,TRBJ1-4,.,CASSLTPGQRNEKLFF,TGTGCCAGCAGCTTGACGCCGGGACAAAGGAATGAAAAACTGTTTTTT
few,TRBV4-3,TRBJ1-1,.,CASSQALMWTEAFF,TGCGCCAGCAGCCAGGCCCTGATGTGGACTGAAGCTTTCTTT
.,TRBV5-1,TRBJ2-7,TRBD1,CASSFTGTASYEQYF,TGCGCCAGCAGCTTTACCGGGACAGCATCCTACGAGCAGTACTTC
.,TRBV28,TRBJ2-1,.,CASSLSGIGHEQFF,TGTGCCAGCAGTTTATCAGGGATCGGGCATGAGCAGTTCTTC
.,TRBV28,TRBJ1-2,TRBD1,CASGQGADNYGYTF,TGTGCCAGCGGACAGGGGGCGGATAACTATGGCTACACCTTC
.,TRBV5-1,TRBJ2-3,TRBD2,CASSLGAGEGDTQYF,TGCGCCAGCAGCTTGGGCGCGGGAGAAGGGGATACGCAGTATTTT
.,TRBV5-1,TRBJ1-3,.,CASSFGTSGNTIYF,TGCGCCAGCAGCTTTGGCACCTCTGGAAACACCATATATTTT
.,TRBV9,TRBJ2-3,TRBD2,CASSVGTRGTDTQYF,TGTGCCAGCAGCGTCGGGACTAGGGGCACAGATACGCAGTATTTT
.,TRBV6-5,TRBJ2-3,.,CATTGGYTDTQYF,TGTGCCACTACCGGAGGTTACACAGATACGCAGTATTTT
.,TRBV10-1,TRBJ2-7,.,CASSRGSNEQYF,TGCGCCAGCAGTCGGGGGAGCAACGAGCAGTACTTC
.,TRBV30,TRBJ1-2,TRBD1,CAWRGDRGGYTF,TGTGCCTGGAGGGGGGACAGAGGTGGCTACACCTTC
.,TRBV27,TRBJ2-1,TRBD1,CASSFQGASYNEQFF,TGTGCCAGCAGTTTCCAGGGGGCCTCCTACAATGAGCAGTTCTTC
.,TRBV11-2,TRBJ2-7,.,CASSLITAGPYEQYF,TGTGCCAGCAGCTTAATAACTGCGGGGCCCTACGAGCAGTACTTC
.,TRBV19,TRBJ2-3,TRBD1,CASSNWDRPTDTQYF,TGTGCCAGTAGTAACTGGGACAGACCCACAGATACGCAGTATTTT
.,TRBV5-4,TRBJ2-7,TRBD1,CASSNRGTPYEQYF,TGTGCCAGCAGCAACAGGGGCACCCCCTACGAGCAGTACTTC
.,TRBV4-3,TRBJ2-3,TRBD2,CASSQGLAGSSDTQYF,TGCGCCAGCAGCCAAGGACTAGCGGGAAGTTCAGATACGCAGTATTTT
.,TRBV6-1,TRBJ1-1,.,CASSAGGAGTEAFF,TGTGCCAGCAGTGCAGGCGGGGCGGGGACTGAAGCTTTCTTT
once,TRBV5-8,TRBJ1-1,.,CASSWGTENTEAFF,TGTGCCAGCAGCTGGGGGACTGAGAACACTGAAGCTTTCTTT
.,TRBV7-3,TRBJ2-1,TRBD2,CASSLTAGRVGEQFF,TGTGCCAGCAGCTTAACCGCCGGGAGGGTTGGTGAGCAGTTCTTC
once,TRBV7-2,TRBJ2-3,.,CASSSRTRFDTQYF,TGTGCCAGCAGCTCCCGAACTCGGTTTGATACGCAGTATTTT
few,TRBV5-6,TRBJ1-3,.,CASSLTGSLGGNTIYF,TGTGCCAGCAGCTTGACAGGGTCGTTAGGTGGAAACACCATATATTTT
.,TRBV18,TRBJ2-6,.,CASSSSYSGANVLTF,TGTGCCAGCTCTTCGAGCTATTCTGGGGCCAACGTCCTGACTTTC
.,TRBV5-5,TRBJ1-5,.,CASSFARGNQPQHF,TGTGCCAGCAGTTTCGCCCGGGGGAACCAGCCCCAGCATTTT
.,TRBV6-5,TRBJ2-5,.,CASSRTISLQETQYF,TGTGCCAGCAGCCGCACCATAAGCCTCCAAGAGACCCAGTACTTC
.,TRBV7-2,TRBJ1-5,.,CASSTSGVRQPQHF,TGTGCCAGCAGCACTAGTGGGGTACGTCAGCCCCAGCATTTT
few,TRBV6-6,TRBJ2-7,TRBD2,CASRSGRGGNEQYF,TGTGCCAGCAGAAGCGGGAGGGGCGGCAACGAGCAGTACTTC
few,TRBV28,TRBJ2-7,TRBD2,CASSLGGLNYEQYF,TGTGCCAGCAGTTTGGGGGGGTTGAACTACGAGCAGTACTTC
.,TRBV27,TRBJ1-2,.,CASSLSGSSSYTF,TGTGCCAGCAGTTTGAGTGGGAGTTCTAGCTACACCTTC
.,TRBV5-6,TRBJ1-2,.,CASSLAGDPGYGYTF,TGTGCCAGCAGCTTGGCGGGGGATCCCGGCTATGGCTACACCTTC
.,TRBV20-1,TRBJ1-2,.,CSASLDGYTF,TGCAGTGCTAGCCTAGATGGCTACACCTTC
.,TRBV7-6,TRBJ1-4,TRBD1,CASSSQTQGAYEKLFF,TGTGCCAGCAGTTCCCAAACGCAGGGGGCGTACGAAAAACTGTTTTTT
.,TRBV7-3,TRBJ1-5,.,CASSPTVGQPQHF,TGTGCCAGCTCCCCCACCGTCGGTCAGCCCCAGCATTTT
once,TRBV7-2,TRBJ2-7,.,CASSLAQQTHEQYF,TGTGCCAGCAGCTTAGCGCAACAGACCCACGAGCAGTACTTC
.,TRBV18,TRBJ2-1,.,CASSPILGTLVGNEQFF,TGTGCCAGCTCACCCATTCTTGGAACCCTAGTAGGCAATGAGCAGTTCTTC
.,TRBV19,TRBJ2-7,.,CASSTWGGRNEQYF,TGTGCCAGTAGCACGTGGGGGGGCAGAAACGAGCAGTACTTC
many,TRBV6-5,TRBJ2-7,TRBD2,CASSYSTSGSSYEQYF,TGTGCCAGCAGTTACTCGACAAGCGGGAGCTCCTACGAGCAGTACTTC
few,TRBV5-4,TRBJ2-1,TRBD1,CASSRLPQGDEQFF,TGTGCCAGCAGCCGACTACCTCAGGGGGATGAGCAGTTCTTC
.,TRBV14,TRBJ2-3,TRBD2,CASRPLAGGSTDTQYF,TGTGCCAGCAGACCACTAGCGGGAGGGAGCACAGATACGCAGTATTTT
.,TRBV7-3,TRBJ2-1,.,CASSFEPIRGEQFF,TGTGCCAGCAGCTTTGAGCCCATCCGAGGTGAGCAGTTCTTC
.,TRBV18,TRBJ1-1,TRBD1,CASSTTGGNTEAFF,TGTGCCAGCTCAACGACAGGGGGGAACACTGAAGCTTTCTTT
.,TRBV7-2,TRBJ2-7,TRBD1,CASSFGQGKVEQYF,TGTGCCAGCAGCTTTGGACAGGGGAAAGTCGAGCAGTACTTC
.,TRBV28,TRBJ2-7,TRBD2,CASSSWGLAGGTTPEEQYF,TGTGCCAGCAGCTCTTGGGGACTAGCGGGAGGTACCACCCCGGAAGAGCAGTACTTC
.,TRBV30,TRBJ2-7,TRBD2,CAWSGAGGIEQYF,TGTGCCTGGAGTGGCGCGGGAGGGATAGAGCAGTACTTC
.,TRBV5-1,TRBJ2-5,TRBD1,CASSSSGTGTETQYF,TGCGCCAGCTCCTCCTCCGGGACAGGGACAGAGACCCAGTACTTC
.,TRBV11-3,TRBJ2-7,TRBD1,CASSSQIHRDRGLYEQYF,TGTGCCAGCAGCTCCCAGATCCACCGGGACAGGGGTTTGTACGAGCAGTACTTC
.,TRBV19,TRBJ1-4,.,CASSQQVNEKLFF,TGTGCCAGTAGTCAACAGGTTAATGAAAAACTGTTTTTT